This TCR beta chain is from a study of blood T cells in healthy people across ages. Study-wide results and caveats: Estimates of diversity drawn from one million T cells were considered underestimates. With unsorted PBMCs, a conclusive comparison of naive versus antigen-experienced cells was not possible.

Together with a sample-barcoded 5' primer, a J-beta primer mix was included in a second PCR lasting roughly 6 to 12 cycles. MiXCR, applied by TCRdb to the 5' RACE reads, yields one record per CDR3 protein. The repertoire holds about 730,000 distinct CDR3 sequences, with roughly 45% as singletons. On this clonotype itself: What it binds is not known.

Germline V lookup: CDR1 ENHRY, CDR2 SYGVKD. There are 15 residues in the CDR3. V was pared by 2 bases and J by 8 bases, with 7 bases of the junction left unmatched. This sequence joins TRBV10-3 and TRBJ2-1; 9 nucleotides agree with TRBD2. The specimen sequenced was blood. This sequence originates from a woman aged 55-70 years in good health. CDR3 sequence: CAISEVQRGVHEQFF. Here the CDR3 DNA reads TGTGCCATCAGTGAGGTCCAGCGGGGGGTACATGAGCAGTTCTTC.